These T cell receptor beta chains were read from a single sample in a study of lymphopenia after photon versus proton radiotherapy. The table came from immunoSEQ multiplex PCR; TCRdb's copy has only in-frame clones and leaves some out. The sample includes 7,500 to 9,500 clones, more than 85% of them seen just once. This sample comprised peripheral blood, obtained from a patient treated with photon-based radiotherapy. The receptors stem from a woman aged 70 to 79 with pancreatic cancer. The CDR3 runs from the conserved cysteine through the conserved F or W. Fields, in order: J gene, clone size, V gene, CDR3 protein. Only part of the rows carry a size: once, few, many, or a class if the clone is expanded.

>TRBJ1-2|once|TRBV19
CASSIAAGQGGYGYTF
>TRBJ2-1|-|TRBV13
CASIGLSVSGRGLNEQFF
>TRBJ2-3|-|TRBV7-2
CASSSGLAGPNTDTQYF
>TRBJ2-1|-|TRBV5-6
CASTQGYNEQFF
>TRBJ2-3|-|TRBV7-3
CASGGSGTDTQYF
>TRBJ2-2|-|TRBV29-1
CSVADRAANTGELFF
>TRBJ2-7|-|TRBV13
CASSFSGRLEEQYF
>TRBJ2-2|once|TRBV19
CASSTTGGITGELFF
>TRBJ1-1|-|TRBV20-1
CSAREGGEAFF
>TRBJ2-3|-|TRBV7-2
CASSSQAGFTDTQYF
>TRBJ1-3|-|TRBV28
CASSPTGDSGNTIYF
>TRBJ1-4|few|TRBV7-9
CASYASGGNEKLFF
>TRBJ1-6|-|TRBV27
CASSLLNSPLHF
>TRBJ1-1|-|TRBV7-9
CASSDRLQTGVAFF
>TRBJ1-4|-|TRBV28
CASRAGLNEKLFF
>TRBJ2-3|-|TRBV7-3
CASSSGGGTDTQYF
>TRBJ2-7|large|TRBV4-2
CASSQEREGYEQYF
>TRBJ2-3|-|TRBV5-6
CASSLGTVTQYF
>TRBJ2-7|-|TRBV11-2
CASSLGVGQIYEQYF
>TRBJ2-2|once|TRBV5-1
CASSLALRGTGELFF
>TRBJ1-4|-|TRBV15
CATSPFTVEEKLFF
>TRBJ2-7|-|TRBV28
CASSSLAGGHREQYF
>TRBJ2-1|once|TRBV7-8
CASSFRLAGLSSYNEQFF
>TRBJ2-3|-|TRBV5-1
CASSRDQLTDTQYF
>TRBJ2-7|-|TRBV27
CASSLGTATYEQYF
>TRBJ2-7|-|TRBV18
CASSLSDYEQYF
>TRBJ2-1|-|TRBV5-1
CASSRGDNEQFF
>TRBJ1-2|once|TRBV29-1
CSVATGYGYTF
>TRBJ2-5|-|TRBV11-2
CASSLDRGVQETQYF
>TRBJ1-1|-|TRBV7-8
CASSLATGSGTEAFF
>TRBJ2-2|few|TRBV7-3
CASSPGPRAGELFF
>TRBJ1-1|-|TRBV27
CASSPPADRAEAFF
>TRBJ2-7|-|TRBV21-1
CALGIGLLGREQYF
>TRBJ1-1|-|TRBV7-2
CASSPVGGGNTEAFF
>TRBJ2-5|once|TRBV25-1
CASSEHRQFQETQYF
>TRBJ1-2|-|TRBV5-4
CASSSGGGFGYGYTF
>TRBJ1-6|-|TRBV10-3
CATQWGNSPLHF
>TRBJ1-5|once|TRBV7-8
CASSLALRGDQPQHF
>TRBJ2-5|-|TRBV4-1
CASSQLTPGTQYF
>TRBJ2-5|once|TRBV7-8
CASSFRSRRETQYF
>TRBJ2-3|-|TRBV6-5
CASSYSTRQPPDTQYF
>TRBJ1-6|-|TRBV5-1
CASSLAANYNSPLHF
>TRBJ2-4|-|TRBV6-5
CASSLAGKNIQYF
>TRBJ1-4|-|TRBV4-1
CASSQEQPNEKLFF